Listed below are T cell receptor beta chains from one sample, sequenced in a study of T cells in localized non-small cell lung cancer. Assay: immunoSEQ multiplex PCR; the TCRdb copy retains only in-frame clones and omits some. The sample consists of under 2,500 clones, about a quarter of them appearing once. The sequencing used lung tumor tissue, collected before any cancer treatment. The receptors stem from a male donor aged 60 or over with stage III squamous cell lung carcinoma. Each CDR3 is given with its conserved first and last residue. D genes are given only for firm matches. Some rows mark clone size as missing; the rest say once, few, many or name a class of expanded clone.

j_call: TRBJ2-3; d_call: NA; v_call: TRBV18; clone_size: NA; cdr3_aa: CASSPPQAAFTYTQYF; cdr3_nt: TGTGCCAGCTCACCACCGCAGGCGGCTTTCACGTATACGCAGTATTTT
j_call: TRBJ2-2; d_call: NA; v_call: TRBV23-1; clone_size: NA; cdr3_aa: CASSRPSWTPDFGELFF; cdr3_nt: TGCGCCAGCAGTCGGCCTTCGTGGACCCCCGATTTTGGGGAGCTGTTTTTT
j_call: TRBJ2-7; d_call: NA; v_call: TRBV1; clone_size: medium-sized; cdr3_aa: CTSSQDTPFPGLAGDLYEQYF; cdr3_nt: TGCACCAGCAGCCAAGATACCCCATTCCCGGGACTAGCGGGAGATCTCTACGAGCAGTACTTC
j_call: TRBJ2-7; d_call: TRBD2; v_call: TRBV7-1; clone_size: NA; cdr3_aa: CASSLGAGGYEQYF; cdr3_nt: TGTGCCAGCAGTCTCGGAGCGGGAGGGTACGAGCAGTACTTC
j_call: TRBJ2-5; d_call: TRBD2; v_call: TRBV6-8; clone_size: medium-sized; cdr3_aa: CASSYGLAEAEETQYF; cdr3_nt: TGTGCCAGCAGTTACGGACTAGCGGAGGCCGAAGAGACCCAGTACTTC
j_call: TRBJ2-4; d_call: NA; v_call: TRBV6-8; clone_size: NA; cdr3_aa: CASSYGPGTFFQYF; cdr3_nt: TGTGCCAGCAGTTACGGCCCAGGGACCTTTTTTCAGTACTTC
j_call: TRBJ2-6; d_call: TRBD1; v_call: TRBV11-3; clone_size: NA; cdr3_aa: CASSPQGSGANVLTF; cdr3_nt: TGTGCCAGCAGCCCACAGGGGTCTGGGGCCAACGTCCTGACTTTC
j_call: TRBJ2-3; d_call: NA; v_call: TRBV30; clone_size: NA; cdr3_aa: CAWSAPGTSTDTQYF; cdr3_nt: TGTGCCTGGAGTGCCCCGGGGACCAGCACAGATACGCAGTATTTT
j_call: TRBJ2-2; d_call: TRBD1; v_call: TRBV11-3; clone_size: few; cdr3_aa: CASSKGQGAPGELFF; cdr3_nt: TGTGCCAGCAGCAAGGGACAGGGGGCTCCCGGGGAGCTGTTTTTT
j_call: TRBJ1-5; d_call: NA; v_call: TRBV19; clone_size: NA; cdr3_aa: CASSIGRISNQPQHF; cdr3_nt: TGTGCCAGTAGTATAGGCAGGATTAGCAATCAGCCCCAGCATTTT
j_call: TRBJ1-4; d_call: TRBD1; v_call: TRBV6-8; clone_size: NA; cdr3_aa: CASTRQGSEKLFF; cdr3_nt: TGTGCCAGCACCCGACAGGGCAGCGAAAAACTGTTTTTT
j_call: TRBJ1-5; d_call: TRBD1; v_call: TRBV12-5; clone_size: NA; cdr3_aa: CASGLVRDRGESNQPQHF; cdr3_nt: TGTGCTAGTGGTTTGGTACGAGACAGGGGGGAGAGCAATCAGCCCCAGCATTTT
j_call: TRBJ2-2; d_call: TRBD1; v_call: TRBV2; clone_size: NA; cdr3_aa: CASSSGTGVRWDTGELFF; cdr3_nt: TGTGCCAGCAGCTCCGGGACAGGGGTGCGGTGGGACACCGGGGAGCTGTTTTTT
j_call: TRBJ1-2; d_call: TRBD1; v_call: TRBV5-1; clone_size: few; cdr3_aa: CASSAPGQATVYGYTF; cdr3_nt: TGCGCCAGCAGCGCACCGGGACAGGCTACCGTCTATGGCTACACCTTC
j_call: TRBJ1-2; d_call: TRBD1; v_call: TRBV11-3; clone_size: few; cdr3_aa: CASSLDRTGPVDGYTF; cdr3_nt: TGTGCCAGCAGCTTAGACCGGACAGGGCCTGTAGATGGCTACACCTTC
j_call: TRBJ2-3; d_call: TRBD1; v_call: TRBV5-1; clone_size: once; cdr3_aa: CASSPRVTGRTDTQYF; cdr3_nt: TGCGCCAGCAGCCCGAGGGTGACAGGGCGCACAGATACGCAGTATTTT
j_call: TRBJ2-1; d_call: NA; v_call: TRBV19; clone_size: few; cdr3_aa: CASSIDLGRVSVGSYNEQFF; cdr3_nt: TGTGCCAGTAGTATAGATCTTGGACGGGTTTCGGTGGGATCCTACAATGAGCAGTTCTTC
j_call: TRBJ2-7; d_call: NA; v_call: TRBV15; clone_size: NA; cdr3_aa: CATSPRGDGGEQYF; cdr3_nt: TGTGCCACCAGCCCGAGGGGGGACGGGGGCGAGCAGTACTTC
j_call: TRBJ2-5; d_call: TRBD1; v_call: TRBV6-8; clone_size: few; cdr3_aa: CASGTATVQETQYF; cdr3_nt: TGTGCCAGCGGGACAGCTACAGTTCAAGAGACCCAGTACTTC
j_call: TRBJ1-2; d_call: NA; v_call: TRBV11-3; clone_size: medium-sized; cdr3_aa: CASSQNPAGNYGYTF; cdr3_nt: TGTGCCAGCAGCCAAAACCCAGCAGGGAACTATGGCTACACCTTC
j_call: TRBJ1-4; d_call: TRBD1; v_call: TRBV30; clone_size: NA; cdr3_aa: CAWSVQGTAHNEKLFF; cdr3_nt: TGTGCCTGGAGTGTACAAGGGACAGCTCATAATGAAAAACTGTTTTTT
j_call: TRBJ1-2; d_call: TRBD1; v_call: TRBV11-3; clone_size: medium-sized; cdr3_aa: CASSLQTGTDGYTF; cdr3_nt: TGTGCCAGCAGCTTACAGACAGGGACGGATGGCTACACCTTC
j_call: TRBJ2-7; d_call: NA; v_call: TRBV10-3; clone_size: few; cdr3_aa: CAISENSGEFYEQYF; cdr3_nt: TGTGCCATCAGTGAGAACTCAGGGGAATTCTACGAGCAGTACTTC
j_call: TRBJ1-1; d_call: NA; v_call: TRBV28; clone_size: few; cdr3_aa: CASSTGGAEAFF; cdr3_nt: TGTGCCAGCAGCACCGGTGGGGCTGAAGCTTTCTTT
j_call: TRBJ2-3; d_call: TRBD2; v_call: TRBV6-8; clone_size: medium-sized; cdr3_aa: CASSYTGRGTDTQYF; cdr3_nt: TGTGCCAGCAGTTACACCGGGAGGGGAACAGATACGCAGTATTTT
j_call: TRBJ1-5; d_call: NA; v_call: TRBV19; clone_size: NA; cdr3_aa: CASSIASPPDQDQPQHF; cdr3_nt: TGTGCCAGTAGTATAGCGTCCCCCCCGGACCAGGATCAGCCCCAGCATTTT
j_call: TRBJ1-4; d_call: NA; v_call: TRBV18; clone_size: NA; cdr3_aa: CASSPWDGANEKLFF; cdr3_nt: TGTGCCAGCTCACCATGGGACGGAGCTAATGAAAAACTGTTTTTT
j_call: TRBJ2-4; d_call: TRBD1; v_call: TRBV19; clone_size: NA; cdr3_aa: CASSMGQPIAKNIQYF; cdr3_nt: TGTGCCAGTAGTATGGGACAGCCTATAGCCAAAAACATTCAGTACTTC
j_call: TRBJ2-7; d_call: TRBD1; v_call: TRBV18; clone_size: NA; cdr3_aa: CASSPGQSYEQYF; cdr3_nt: TGTGCCAGCTCGCCGGGACAGTCCTACGAGCAGTACTTC
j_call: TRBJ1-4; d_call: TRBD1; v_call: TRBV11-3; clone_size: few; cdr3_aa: CASSTGTGGGEKLFF; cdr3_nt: TGTGCCAGCAGCACGGGGACAGGGGGAGGTGAAAAACTGTTTTTT
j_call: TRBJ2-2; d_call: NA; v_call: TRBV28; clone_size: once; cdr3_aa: CASNRLARNTGELFF; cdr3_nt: TGTGCCAGCAATCGGCTAGCGAGAAACACCGGGGAGCTGTTTTTT
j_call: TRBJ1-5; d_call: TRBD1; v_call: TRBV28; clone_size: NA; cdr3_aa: CASSFRQGNQPQHF; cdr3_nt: TGTGCCAGCAGCTTCAGACAGGGTAATCAGCCCCAGCATTTT